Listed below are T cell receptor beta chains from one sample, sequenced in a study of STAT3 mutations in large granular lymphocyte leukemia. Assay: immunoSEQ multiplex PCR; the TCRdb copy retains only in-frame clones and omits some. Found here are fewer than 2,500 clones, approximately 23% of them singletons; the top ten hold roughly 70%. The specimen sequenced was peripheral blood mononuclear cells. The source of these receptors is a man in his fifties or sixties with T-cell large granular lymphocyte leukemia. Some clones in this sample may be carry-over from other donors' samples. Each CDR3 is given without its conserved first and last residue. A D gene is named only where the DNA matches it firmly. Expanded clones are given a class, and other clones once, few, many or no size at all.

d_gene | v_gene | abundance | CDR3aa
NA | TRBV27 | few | ASSLGRRGPNSNQPQH
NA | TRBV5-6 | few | ASSLGQDYPSH
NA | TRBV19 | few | ASSISWGNEKLF
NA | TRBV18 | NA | ASSQGNSNQPQH
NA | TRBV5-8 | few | ASSLYSGYNEQF
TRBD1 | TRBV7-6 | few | ASSGLGGNYRGPSYEQY
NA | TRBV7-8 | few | ASSLAARDEQY
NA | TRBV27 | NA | ASSTRTAWETQY
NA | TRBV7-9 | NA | ASSLRTVEQF
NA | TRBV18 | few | ASSPPARDYEQY
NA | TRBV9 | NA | ASSAGIMAEQY
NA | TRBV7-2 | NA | ASSLATEPEQY
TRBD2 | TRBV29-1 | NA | SVERAGGSLETQY
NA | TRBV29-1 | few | SVDARGANYGYT
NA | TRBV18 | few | ASSQRRGYEQY
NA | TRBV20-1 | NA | SAPRDDTQY
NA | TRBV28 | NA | ASSLWGGEQY
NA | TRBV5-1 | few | ASSLFGDASYEQY
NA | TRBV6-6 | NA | ASSFGTEAF
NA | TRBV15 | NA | ATSRDGWANVLT
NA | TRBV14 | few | ASSQLENTEAF
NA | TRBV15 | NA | ATSRDNIKGWGYT
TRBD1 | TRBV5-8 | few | ASSLGTGHETQY
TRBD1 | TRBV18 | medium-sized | ASSETGADYGYT
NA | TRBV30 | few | AWSEPPWGRTVNYGYT
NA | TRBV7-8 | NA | ASSPDTAGANVLT
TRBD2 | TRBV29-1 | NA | SALGVAGGNSQF
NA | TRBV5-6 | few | ASSKSSYSYGYT
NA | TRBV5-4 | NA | ASSLGGGWSLSYEQY
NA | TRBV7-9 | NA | ASSLAKSTDTQY
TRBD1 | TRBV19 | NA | ASSIDRGDRVRAF
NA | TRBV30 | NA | AWSPMGSQTQY
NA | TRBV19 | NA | ASSTFQSGANVLT
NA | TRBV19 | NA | ASWGDAYNEQF
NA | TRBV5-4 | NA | ASSSSREVTEAF
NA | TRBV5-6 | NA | ASSLESRIEAF
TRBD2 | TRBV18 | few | ASSPSASGGSYNEQF
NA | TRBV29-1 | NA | SVGGDQPQH
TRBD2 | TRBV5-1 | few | ASSFSGTISYEQY
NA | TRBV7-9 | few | ASSLQVTGELF
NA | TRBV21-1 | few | ASSKGCGGEQF
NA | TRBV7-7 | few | ASSQAGTDTQY